Each of the 8 T cell receptor beta chains below was sequenced from the same sample in a study of blood T cell repertoires in COVID-19. The repertoire was sequenced with immunoSEQ multiplex PCR; TCRdb's copy has only in-frame clones and lacks some. The repertoire consists of 200,000 to 250,000 clones, with 83% occurring once and the leading ten covering over 0.95%. The material sequenced was peripheral blood. These receptors were obtained from a woman in her 30s with COVID-19, enrolled during active disease.

The chain joins TRBV5-5 to TRBJ1-1; D is unclear. Trimming removed 0 bases at V and 0 bases at J, with 9 bases between. The germline CDR1 and CDR2 sequences are SGHKS and YYEKEE (reference sequence). This CDR3 has 15 residues. For the CDR3, the DNA is TGTGCCAGCAGCTTGGCCAGTCACATGAACACTGAAGCTTTCTTT. Protein sequence: CASSLASHMNTEAFF.

The chain couples TRBV5-4 to TRBJ1-4; TRBD1 matches 7 bases. Germline V gene lookup returns CDR1 SGHNT and CDR2 YYREEE (reference sequence). CDR3 length: 14 residues. The J segment lost 4 bases and the V segment lost 4 bases, leaving 4 bases of the junction unmatched. CDR3 amino acids: CASSEGQINEKLFF. CDR3 coding DNA: TGTGCCAGCAGCGAGGGACAGATTAATGAAAAACTGTTTTTT.

This clone appeared many times. The rearrangement joins TRBV7-9 to TRBJ2-6, with D unclear. Trimming pared 2 bases from V and 0 bases from J, leaving 5 bases between. Germline assignment: CDR1 SEHNR and CDR2 FQNEAQ (reference sequence). The CDR3 contains 15 residues. The CDR3 protein is CASSLSVSGANVLTF. DNA of the CDR3: TGTGCCAGCAGCTTATCTGTCTCTGGGGCCAACGTCCTGACTTTC. Using reference TRBV7-9 and TRBJ2-6 for the parts outside the CDR3, the full variable domain is DTGVSQNPRHKITKRGQNVTFRCDPISEHNRLYWYRQTLGQGPEFLTYFQNEAQLEKSRLLSDRFSAERPKGSFSTLEIQRTEQGDSAMYLCASSLSVSGANVLTFGAGSRLTVL.

This clone was seen just once. J is TRBJ1-2 and V is TRBV28, with TRBD1 identical over 7 bases. This CDR3 contains 14 residues. Trimming at V came to 4 bases and at J to 8 bases, leaving 10 bases not matched to a gene. Germline loops: CDR1 MDHEN, CDR2 SYDVKM. CDR3 in amino acids: CASSSPRDRVGYTF. The CDR3 DNA reads as TGTGCCAGCAGTTCCCCTCGAGACAGGGTCGGCTACACCTTC.

The V call is TRBV5-1, the J call TRBJ1-3; 9 bases agree with TRBD1. Germline lookup yields CDR1 SGHRS and CDR2 YFSETQ. V dropped 4 bases and J dropped 4; count of bases not matched to a gene: 12. This CDR3 has 17 amino acids. In nucleotides, the CDR3 is TGCGCCAGCAGCCCAAACATAGACAGGGGGGACGGAAACACCATATATTTT. It translates to CASSPNIDRGDGNTIYF.

The chain couples TRBV29-1 to TRBJ2-5, with 9 bases fitting TRBD2. Per germline, CDR1 SQVTM and CDR2 ANQGSEA. The J segment lost 5 bases and the V segment lost 6 bases, leaving 13 bases of the junction unmatched. There are 15 residues in the CDR3. The CDR3 DNA sequence: TGCAGCGTCCGCGGGGGGGGCGCATTAGGGGAGACCCAGTACTTC. The encoded protein is CSVRGGGALGETQYF.

This clone was recorded a few times. V is TRBV5-5 and J is TRBJ1-2; perhaps TRBD1 as D (6 bases). This CDR3 comprises 15 residues. Germline V gives CDR1 SGHKS, CDR2 YYEKEE (reference sequence). V lost 4 bases and J 2 bases, leaving 15 bases between the germline ends. CDR3 sequence: CASSRAGVTNYGYTF. For the CDR3, the DNA is TGTGCCAGCAGCCGTGCAGGGGTAACGAACTATGGCTACACCTTC.

The chain combines TRBV15 with TRBJ2-4; 7 bases are shared with TRBD1. This CDR3 spans 18 amino acids. V was clipped by 2 bases and J by 0 bases; unmatched bases: 10. Germline V CDR1 and CDR2: LNHNV, YYDKDF (reference sequence). CDR3 nucleotide sequence: TGTGCCACCAGCAGACCCTACGGGACAGCCGTAGCCAAAAACATTCAGTACTTC. Its translation: CATSRPYGTAVAKNIQYF.